These 19 T cell receptor beta chains were all obtained from the same sample, sequenced in a study of cytomegalovirus exposure and HLA in healthy donors. The PCR used 60 Vbeta and 13 Jbeta primers. Data came from immunoSEQ multiplex PCR; TCRdb stores just in-frame clones and leaves some out. Its table records 60,000 to 80,000 clones. The material sequenced was PBMCs. These TCRs come from a boy between 10 and 17 years old in good health and CMV-seronegative.

The genes are TRBV4-3 and TRBJ1-2; D gene uncertain. Germline CDR1 reads LGHNA; CDR2 reads YSLEER. This CDR3 region has 15 residues. V was trimmed by 0 bases and J by 4 bases, leaving 12 bases between them. The CDR3 reads CASSQDRQAIYGYTF. In DNA, the CDR3 is TGCGCCAGCAGCCAAGACCGGCAGGCGATCTATGGCTACACCTTC.

CDR3 DNA: TGCGCCAGCAGCTCGGCACAGGGAATCTATGGCTACACCTTC. Amino acids: CASSSAQGIYGYTF. The V gene is TRBV5-1, the J gene TRBJ1-2; D may be TRBD1 (6 bases). This CDR3 region has 14 residues. CDR1 and CDR2 from the germline V gene are SGHRS and YFSETQ. Trimming took off 3 bases at V and 4 bases at J, with 13 bases between the two ends. Full variable domain (missing parts from reference TRBV5-1 and TRBJ1-2): KAGVTQTPRYLIKTRGQQVTLSCSPISGHRSVSWYQQTPGQGLQFLFEYFSETQRNKGNFPGRFSGRQFSNSRSEMNVSTLELGDSALYLCASSSAQGIYGYTFGSGTRLTVV.

The J gene is TRBJ1-1, the V gene TRBV10-1; maybe TRBD1 (5 bases). Germline V gives CDR1 WNHNN, CDR2 SYGVQD (reference sequence). This CDR3 spans 15 amino acids. V was trimmed by 1 base and J by 5 bases, leaving 14 bases between them. CDR3 residues: CASSELPGVRTEAFF. In DNA form, the CDR3 reads TGCGCCAGCAGTGAGTTGCCGGGGGTGAGAACTGAAGCTTTCTTT.

The chain couples TRBV25-1 to TRBJ1-4; D not resolved. The CDR3 loop spans 15 amino acids. Germline V gives CDR1 MGHDK, CDR2 SYGVNS. The V end was cut by 7 bases, the J end by 0 bases, with 12 bases between. The CDR3: CASTPAGATNEKLFF. Written as DNA, the CDR3 is TGTGCCAGCACACCGGCGGGTGCAACTAATGAAAAACTGTTTTTT. Complete variable domain (other parts from reference TRBV25-1 and TRBJ1-4): EADIYQTPRYLVIGTGKKITLECSQTMGHDKMYWYQQDPGMELHLIHYSYGVNSTEKGDLSSESTVSRIRTEHFPLTLESARPSHTSQYLCASTPAGATNEKLFFGSGTQLSVL.

The CDR3 reads CASRTGTGGYEQYF. As DNA, the CDR3 is TGTGCCAGCAGGACCGGGACAGGGGGATACGAGCAGTACTTC. The chain recombines TRBV5-4 with TRBJ2-7; 11 bases are a match to TRBD1. The germline V gene encodes CDR1 SGHNT and CDR2 YYREEE (reference sequence). Trimming at V came to 5 bases and at J to 4 bases, leaving 5 bases not matched to a gene. This CDR3 has 14 amino acids.

This chain uses TRBV5-1 with TRBJ2-7; 10 bases agree with TRBD2. The CDR3 loop spans 13 amino acids. Germline assignment: CDR1 SGHRS and CDR2 YFSETQ. Germline trimming cut 4 bases from V and 5 bases from J; bases unmatched to any gene: 3. The DNA of the CDR3 is TGCGCCAGCAGCCACGGGACTAGCGACGAGCAGTACTTC. This encodes CASSHGTSDEQYF.

The chain couples TRBV4-1 to TRBJ1-4, with D possibly matching TRBD1 (6 bases). Trimming took 0 bases from V and 7 from J, leaving 9 bases between them. The CDR3 sequence is 14 residues long. The germline V gene has CDR1 MGHRA and CDR2 YSYEKL. CDR3 sequence reads: CASSQDRGGEKLFF. The CDR3 DNA is TGCGCCAGCAGCCAAGACAGGGGTGGTGAAAAACTGTTTTTT.

This CDR3 is CASSPTPTGFYGYTF. The DNA of the CDR3 is TGTGCCAGCAGCCCCACCCCGACAGGATTCTATGGCTACACCTTC. V is TRBV27 and J is TRBJ1-2; a weak D match, TRBD1 (6 bases). Germline V gives CDR1 MNHEY, CDR2 SMNVEV (reference sequence). CDR3 length equals 15 residues. The V and J ends lost 6 bases and 4 bases respectively, with 18 bases between them.

CDR3 DNA sequence: TGTGCCAGCAGCGTTGGATCTATTGGGGCTCAAGAGACCCAGTACTTC. This sequence encodes CASSVGSIGAQETQYF. This chain joins TRBV9 and TRBJ2-5; D possibly corresponds to TRBD1 (5 bases). V lost 2 bases, J lost 2 bases, and 16 bases lay in between. The CDR3 has 16 residues. CDR1 is SGDLS and CDR2 is YYNGEE in the germline V gene.

The rearrangement joins TRBV6-6 to TRBJ1-1, with unresolved D. Trimming stripped 4 bases from V and 0 bases from J, with 12 bases between. CDR1 and CDR2 (germline): MNHNY, SVGAGI (reference sequence). This CDR3 is 15 amino acids long. For the CDR3, the DNA is TGTGCCAGCAGTTTATCGGGAAATATGAACACTGAAGCTTTCTTT. Translated, it gives CASSLSGNMNTEAFF.

This sequence joins TRBV18 and TRBJ2-5; D is ambiguous. CDR3 length: 11 residues. Deletions cut 6 bases from V and 7 bases from J, with 9 bases between. Germline CDR1 KGHSH, CDR2 LQKENI. The CDR3 region is CASSVTGTQYF. The CDR3 DNA is TGTGCCAGCTCGGTAACGGGGACCCAGTACTTC.

This rearrangement joins TRBV7-2 to TRBJ1-1; D unclear. V shed 2 bases and J shed 4 bases, with 14 bases lying between them. Germline V lookup: CDR1 SGHTA, CDR2 FQGNSA. The CDR3 runs 15 residues. The DNA for the CDR3 is TGTGCCAGCAGCTTACCTTTAATTACTGCCACTGAAGCTTTCTTT. It yields the protein CASSLPLITATEAFF.

The J gene is TRBJ1-1, the V gene TRBV21-1; the table gives TRBD1 as D, unverified against the DNA. TRBV21-1 is termed a pseudogene. The CDR3 is 14 residues long. The CDR3 loop is CASSKGTGVAEAFF. CDR3 DNA: TGTGCCAGCAGCAAAGGGACAGGGGTTGCTGAAGCTTTCTTT.

This chain links TRBV5-1 with TRBJ2-3, with 8 bases fitting TRBD2. With 3 bases clipped from V and 5 bases from J, the junction kept 8 bases outside the gene matches. The CDR3 consists of 15 residues. Germline CDR1 reads SGHRS; CDR2 reads YFSETQ. The CDR3 is CASSSRTSGGDTQYF. The CDR3 DNA reads as TGCGCCAGCAGCTCCCGCACTAGCGGAGGAGATACGCAGTATTTT.

The chain combines TRBV7-6 with TRBJ1-1, with D hard to call. This CDR3 is built from 15 residues. The germline V gene has CDR1 SGHVS and CDR2 FNYEAQ. The V end was cut by 1 base, the J end by 4 bases, with 13 bases between. The CDR3 nucleotides read TGTGCCAGCAGCTTAGACGTTGGGAGTTTCACTGAAGCTTTCTTT. This encodes CASSLDVGSFTEAFF.

This chain uses TRBV2 with TRBJ1-2; 7 nucleotides align to TRBD1. The CDR3 runs 13 residues. CDR1 is SNHLY, CDR2 FYNNEI, per germline. The V gene end was trimmed by 5 bases and the J gene end by 7 bases; junction bases not matched to a gene: 7. CDR3 protein: CASSPRDRIGYTF. DNA of the CDR3: TGTGCCAGCAGTCCCCGGGACAGAATTGGCTACACCTTC.

The chain combines TRBV11-3 with TRBJ2-1, with TRBD1 identical over 8 bases. The V gene's germline CDR1 is SGHNT and CDR2 YENEEA. This CDR3 is built from 13 residues. J was trimmed by 9 bases and V by 5 bases; bases with no gene match: 6. The CDR3 is CASSPDRGPEQFF. The CDR3 coding sequence is TGTGCCAGCAGCCCCGACAGGGGTCCTGAGCAGTTCTTC.

Details on this clone: The same CDR3 can be traced to other DNA sequences in this sample. This chain joins TRBV30 and TRBJ2-7; D ambiguous. Per germline, CDR1 GTSNPN and CDR2 SVGIG (reference sequence). This CDR3 comprises 13 residues. V was shortened by 3 bases and J by 1 base, with 10 bases between the two germline ends. This chain's CDR3 is CAWRSIGSYEQYF. CDR3 nucleotides: TGTGCCTGGAGATCAATCGGGTCCTACGAGCAGTACTTC.

The rearrangement links TRBV9 to TRBJ1-1, with a tentative D call TRBD1 (5 bases). The germline gives CDR1 SGDLS, CDR2 YYNGEE. V was cut by 0 bases and J by 6 bases, with 9 bases left in between. This CDR3 contains 13 residues. CDR3 coding DNA: TGTGCCAGCAGCGTAGGTAGGGGCGCTGAAGCTTTCTTT. It encodes CASSVGRGAEAFF.